Sequencing of this T cell receptor beta chain was carried out in a study of human T cells and chemical hapten exposure (dated by TCRdb to about 2021). Context from the whole study: Libraries were pooled for sequencing, and per-sample TCR yields varied mainly because of small differences in library volumes within the pool. For every blood RNA sample, sequencing covered both the TCR alpha and TCR beta chains. The study tracked peripheral blood TCR repertoire changes in vivo during primary and secondary sensitization to the hapten diphenylcyclopropenone (DPC) in alopecia patients.

The germline V gene yields SGDLS for CDR1 and YYNGEE for CDR2. From the cysteine up to the phenylalanine, the CDR3 has a length of 15 residues. CDR3 DNA only is kept here, 45 bases in frame from base 1. The germline V and J ends show losses of 0 bases and 7 bases respectively, and no gene match explains 8 bases of the junction. General findings and caveats noted by the study authors: No change with DPC sensitization was found in the number of TCRs above 1 in 1000 frequency, and no evidence of global repertoire structure alterations was found. Repeated subsampling changed both the strength of the expansion versus patch-test correlation and the threshold at which the correlation became significant.

This clonotype was recorded many times. Its antigen is unknown. Per-nucleotide qualities are absent, and no much larger clonotype sits a single base away. The sample's time point, from its label and the paper: healthy volunteer bleed at 2 weeks. Total RNA was extracted from unfractionated whole blood collected in Tempus Blood RNA tubes. Roughly five healthy volunteers were used as TCR sequencing controls and were bled at day 0, 2 weeks and 6 weeks. The library was obtained by RACE. This sample was sequenced with a NextSeq 500. Library preparation attached unique molecular identifiers to individual cDNA molecules for quantitative, reproducible TCR counting. Per the source publication's procedure: Samples had a median of around 92,000 TCRs, with a range from roughly 23,224 to 700,000. V, J and CDR3 annotation of the TCR reads was carried out using the Decombinator software suite. For PS versus PT1 abundance plots, all samples were subsampled to the same number of TCRs (28,000). TCRs were defined as expanded if absent before sensitization and observed at least eight times at the 2-week time point. TCRdb ran its own pipeline on the public reads, namely fastp trimming at Q25 and MiXCR clone calling, and kept in-frame beta chains. CDR3 protein sequences are deduplicated, and each keeps its most common genes and DNA. What appears here as the V and J calls and clone size reflects TCRdb's work, not the paper's. The sample includes just over 90,000 distinct CDR3 sequences, with around 9% observed a single time. Clones ranked in the top ten supply 2.9% of the sample.

Sequencing was carried out using whole blood. The sequence was obtained from a female donor in good health. Some clones in this sample may be carry-over from other donors' samples. The chain was built from TRBV9 and TRBJ2-5, with 8 bases in between that match TRBD1. The CDR3 protein is CASSVGDRGEGTQYF. In nucleotide form, the sequence is TGTGCCAGCAGCGTAGGAGACAGGGGAGAAGGGACCCAGTACTTC.